These 20 T cell receptor beta chains came from one sample sequenced in a study of radiotherapy plus CTLA-4 blockade in lung cancer. The repertoire was sequenced with immunoSEQ multiplex PCR; TCRdb's copy has only in-frame clones and lacks some. This table holds around 59,000 clones, about 72% found once. Sequenced material: peripheral blood, taken from a patient treated with radiotherapy plus ipilimumab. These receptors all stem from a human donor with non-small cell lung cancer whose response to radiotherapy plus ipilimumab could not be evaluated.

This rearrangement joins TRBV6-5 to TRBJ2-2; TRBD2 agrees at 14 bases. The V gene's germline CDR1 is MNHEY and CDR2 SVGAGI. With V trimmed by 10 bases and J by 6 bases, 4 bases remained unmatched. The CDR3 covers 14 residues. As DNA, the CDR3 is TGTGCCACCGGACTAGCGGGAGGTGCCGGGGAGCTGTTTTTT. Protein sequence: CATGLAGGAGELFF.

CDR3 sequence: CASSSTGNTEAFF. CDR3 coding DNA: TGTGCCAGCAGTTCAACAGGGAACACTGAAGCTTTCTTT. The chain has TRBV28 and TRBJ1-1; possible D gene TRBD1, 5 bases. Trimming left V 4 bases short and J 1 base short, with 7 bases between. Germline loops: CDR1 MDHEN, CDR2 SYDVKM. CDR3 size: 13 residues.

The V call is TRBV9, the J call TRBJ1-3; no clear D. Trimming removed 0 bases at V and 2 bases at J, with 9 bases between. Germline values: CDR1 SGDLS, CDR2 YYNGEE. The CDR3 has 15 amino acids. Here the CDR3 reads CASSVGPGAGNTIYF. DNA of the CDR3: TGTGCCAGCAGCGTAGGTCCCGGGGCTGGAAACACCATATATTTT.

The chain recombines TRBV5-1 with TRBJ2-1, with D perhaps matching TRBD1 (5 bases). The CDR3 length is 12 residues. Trimming took off 4 bases at V and 8 bases at J, with 10 bases between the two ends. Germline V gene sequence: CDR1 SGHRS, CDR2 YFSETQ. CDR3 protein: CASSPQGDEQFF. The DNA of the CDR3 is TGCGCCAGCAGCCCCCAGGGCGATGAGCAGTTCTTC.

V is TRBV30 and J is TRBJ1-4; possibly TRBD1 for D (6 bases). Trimming cost V 2 bases and J 2 bases, with 9 bases left between them. The CDR3 runs 14 residues. Germline CDR1 is GTSNPN and CDR2 is SVGIG (reference sequence). As DNA, the CDR3 is TGTGCCTGGAGTCTGGACAGTACTAATGAAAAACTGTTTTTT. Translation gives CAWSLDSTNEKLFF.

The gene calls are TRBV7-9 and TRBJ1-4, with D possibly TRBD1 on 6 matching bases. Trimming removed 10 bases from V and 0 bases from J, with 15 bases in between. Germline lookup yields CDR1 SEHNR and CDR2 FQNEAQ (reference sequence). This CDR3 has 15 amino acids. The CDR3 spells CAISQGFATNEKLFF. The CDR3 DNA reads as TGTGCCATCTCGCAGGGGTTTGCAACTAATGAAAAACTGTTTTTT.

This clone was observed a handful of times. This chain uses TRBV2 with TRBJ2-4; 7 nucleotides agree with TRBD2. Germline V CDR1 and CDR2: SNHLY, FYNNEI. The CDR3 covers 13 residues. Trimming at V came to 4 bases and at J to 8 bases, leaving 5 bases not matched to a gene. The CDR3, as DNA: TGTGCCAGCAGTGGTGTGGGAGGGGACATTCAGTACTTC. Amino acids: CASSGVGGDIQYF.

The chain couples TRBV7-2 to TRBJ1-2; TRBD1 aligns across 7 bases. The CDR3 has 14 residues. Per germline, CDR1 SGHTA and CDR2 FQGNSA. After removal of 6 bases from V and 3 bases from J, the junction contained 7 bases not matched to a gene. CDR3 DNA: TGTGCCAGCAGGATTTCCCAGGGGGACTATGGCTACACCTTC. Translated, it gives CASRISQGDYGYTF.

In its sample, this clone ranks as medium-sized. The chain has TRBV28 and TRBJ2-1; D might be TRBD2 (5 bases). The CDR3 runs to 12 residues. Trimming took off 7 bases at V and 7 bases at J, with 11 bases between the two ends. In germline, CDR1 is MDHEN, CDR2 SYDVKM. CDR3 DNA sequence: TGTGCCAGCACCTGGGAGAGGAATGAGCAGTTCTTC. Its translation is CASTWERNEQFF.

CDR3 nucleotide sequence: TGTGCCAGCAGCCAAGAAGGGACTAGCGGGGGGCGAAATGAGCAGTTCTTC. Translated: CASSQEGTSGGRNEQFF. This sequence joins TRBV4-2 and TRBJ2-1, with 15 nucleotides matching TRBD2. Trimming cost V 0 bases and J 7 bases; bases outside gene matches: 4. Germline CDR1 reads LGHNA; CDR2 reads YNFKEQ. The CDR3 runs to 17 residues.

The V call is TRBV4-2, the J call TRBJ1-3, with D possibly being TRBD1 (5 bases). In germline, CDR1 is LGHNA, CDR2 YNFKEQ. The CDR3 has 18 residues. V was trimmed by 0 bases and J by 0 bases, leaving 15 bases between them. CDR3 residues: CASSQEWRVGTSGNTIYF. In nucleotides, the CDR3 is TGTGCCAGCAGCCAAGAATGGAGGGTAGGGACCTCTGGAAACACCATATATTTT.

V gene TRBV7-9 combines with J gene TRBJ1-6, with TRBD1 matching over 7 bases. CDR1 is SEHNR, CDR2 FQNEAQ, per germline (reference sequence). This CDR3 has 15 amino acids. With 5 bases clipped from V and 7 bases from J, the junction kept 8 bases outside the gene matches. The CDR3 reads CASSHNRGGNSPLHF. The CDR3 nucleotides read TGTGCCAGCAGCCACAACAGGGGTGGCAATTCACCCCTCCACTTT.

The genes are TRBV6-1 and TRBJ1-2; D uncertain. V lost 4 bases and J lost 1, with 10 bases in between. Germline CDR1 MNHNS, CDR2 SASEGT. This CDR3 spans 14 amino acids. The chain's CDR3 is CASSVWGDNYGYTF. DNA for the CDR3: TGTGCCAGCAGTGTCTGGGGAGATAACTATGGCTACACCTTC.

V and J are TRBV27 and TRBJ2-5; 8 positions agree with TRBD2. Gene TRBJ2-7 matches the end of the DNA better, so the J call may be wrong. Germline-derived CDR1 and CDR2 are MNHEY and SMNVEV (reference sequence). This CDR3 spans 15 amino acids. CDR3 DNA sequence: TGTGCCAGCAGTTTATCAACTAGCGGATCCTACGAGCAGTACTTC. Translating gives CASSLSTSGSYEQYF.

This chain links TRBV4-3 with TRBJ1-1; weak D call: TRBD1 (5 bases). Germline V gives CDR1 LGHNA, CDR2 YSLEER. Trimming cost V 1 base and J 4 bases, with 10 bases left between them. CDR3 length: 14 residues. The CDR3 loop reads CASSQVGRATEAFF. Here the CDR3 DNA reads TGCGCCAGCAGCCAAGTCGGCAGGGCCACTGAAGCTTTCTTT.

The V and J genes are TRBV18 and TRBJ2-7; D is uncertain. Between the trimmed V and J ends, which lost 1 base and 0 bases, there was a span of 10 bases. The CDR3 sequence is 15 residues long. Germline loops: CDR1 KGHSH, CDR2 LQKENI. The CDR3 coding sequence is TGTGCCAGCTCACCACTAGTCACCTCCTCCTACGAGCAGTACTTC. Residues: CASSPLVTSSYEQYF.

The V and J genes are TRBV30 and TRBJ1-4; TRBD1 might be the D (6 bases). Germline CDR1 is GTSNPN and CDR2 is SVGIG (reference sequence). V gave up 0 bases and J gave up 8 bases, with 13 bases separating them. CDR3 size: 14 residues. The CDR3 loop is CAWSVGGVGEKLFF. In DNA form, the CDR3 reads TGTGCCTGGAGTGTAGGGGGAGTCGGGGAAAAACTGTTTTTT.

This clone showed up just a few times. The genes are TRBV7-9 and TRBJ1-5, with 8 bases matching TRBD1. CDR1 is SEHNR, CDR2 FQNEAQ, per germline (reference sequence). The CDR3 sequence is 14 residues long. Trimming cost V 1 base and J 5 bases; bases outside gene matches: 1. CDR3 in amino acids: CASSLGQGHQPQHF. Written as DNA, the CDR3 is TGTGCCAGCAGCTTAGGACAGGGGCATCAGCCCCAGCATTTT.

The genes are TRBV7-2 and TRBJ2-1, with 9 bases aligning to TRBD1. The CDR3 is 15 residues long. Trimming removed 5 bases from V and 6 bases from J; junction bases left unmatched: 8. CDR1 and CDR2 (germline): SGHTA, FQGNSA. CDR3 sequence reads: CASSVTGTGPNEQFF. DNA of the CDR3: TGTGCCAGCAGCGTCACCGGGACAGGGCCCAATGAGCAGTTCTTC.

The chain uses TRBV7-9 and TRBJ2-3; TRBD2 agrees at 8 bases. Unmatched junction bases numbered 4, after V lost 2 bases and J lost 3 bases. Germline lookup yields CDR1 SEHNR and CDR2 FQNEAQ (reference sequence). The CDR3 is made up of 15 amino acids. CDR3 coding DNA: TGTGCCAGCAGCTTACACGGGGGGGGAACAGATACGCAGTATTTT. Protein product: CASSLHGGGTDTQYF.